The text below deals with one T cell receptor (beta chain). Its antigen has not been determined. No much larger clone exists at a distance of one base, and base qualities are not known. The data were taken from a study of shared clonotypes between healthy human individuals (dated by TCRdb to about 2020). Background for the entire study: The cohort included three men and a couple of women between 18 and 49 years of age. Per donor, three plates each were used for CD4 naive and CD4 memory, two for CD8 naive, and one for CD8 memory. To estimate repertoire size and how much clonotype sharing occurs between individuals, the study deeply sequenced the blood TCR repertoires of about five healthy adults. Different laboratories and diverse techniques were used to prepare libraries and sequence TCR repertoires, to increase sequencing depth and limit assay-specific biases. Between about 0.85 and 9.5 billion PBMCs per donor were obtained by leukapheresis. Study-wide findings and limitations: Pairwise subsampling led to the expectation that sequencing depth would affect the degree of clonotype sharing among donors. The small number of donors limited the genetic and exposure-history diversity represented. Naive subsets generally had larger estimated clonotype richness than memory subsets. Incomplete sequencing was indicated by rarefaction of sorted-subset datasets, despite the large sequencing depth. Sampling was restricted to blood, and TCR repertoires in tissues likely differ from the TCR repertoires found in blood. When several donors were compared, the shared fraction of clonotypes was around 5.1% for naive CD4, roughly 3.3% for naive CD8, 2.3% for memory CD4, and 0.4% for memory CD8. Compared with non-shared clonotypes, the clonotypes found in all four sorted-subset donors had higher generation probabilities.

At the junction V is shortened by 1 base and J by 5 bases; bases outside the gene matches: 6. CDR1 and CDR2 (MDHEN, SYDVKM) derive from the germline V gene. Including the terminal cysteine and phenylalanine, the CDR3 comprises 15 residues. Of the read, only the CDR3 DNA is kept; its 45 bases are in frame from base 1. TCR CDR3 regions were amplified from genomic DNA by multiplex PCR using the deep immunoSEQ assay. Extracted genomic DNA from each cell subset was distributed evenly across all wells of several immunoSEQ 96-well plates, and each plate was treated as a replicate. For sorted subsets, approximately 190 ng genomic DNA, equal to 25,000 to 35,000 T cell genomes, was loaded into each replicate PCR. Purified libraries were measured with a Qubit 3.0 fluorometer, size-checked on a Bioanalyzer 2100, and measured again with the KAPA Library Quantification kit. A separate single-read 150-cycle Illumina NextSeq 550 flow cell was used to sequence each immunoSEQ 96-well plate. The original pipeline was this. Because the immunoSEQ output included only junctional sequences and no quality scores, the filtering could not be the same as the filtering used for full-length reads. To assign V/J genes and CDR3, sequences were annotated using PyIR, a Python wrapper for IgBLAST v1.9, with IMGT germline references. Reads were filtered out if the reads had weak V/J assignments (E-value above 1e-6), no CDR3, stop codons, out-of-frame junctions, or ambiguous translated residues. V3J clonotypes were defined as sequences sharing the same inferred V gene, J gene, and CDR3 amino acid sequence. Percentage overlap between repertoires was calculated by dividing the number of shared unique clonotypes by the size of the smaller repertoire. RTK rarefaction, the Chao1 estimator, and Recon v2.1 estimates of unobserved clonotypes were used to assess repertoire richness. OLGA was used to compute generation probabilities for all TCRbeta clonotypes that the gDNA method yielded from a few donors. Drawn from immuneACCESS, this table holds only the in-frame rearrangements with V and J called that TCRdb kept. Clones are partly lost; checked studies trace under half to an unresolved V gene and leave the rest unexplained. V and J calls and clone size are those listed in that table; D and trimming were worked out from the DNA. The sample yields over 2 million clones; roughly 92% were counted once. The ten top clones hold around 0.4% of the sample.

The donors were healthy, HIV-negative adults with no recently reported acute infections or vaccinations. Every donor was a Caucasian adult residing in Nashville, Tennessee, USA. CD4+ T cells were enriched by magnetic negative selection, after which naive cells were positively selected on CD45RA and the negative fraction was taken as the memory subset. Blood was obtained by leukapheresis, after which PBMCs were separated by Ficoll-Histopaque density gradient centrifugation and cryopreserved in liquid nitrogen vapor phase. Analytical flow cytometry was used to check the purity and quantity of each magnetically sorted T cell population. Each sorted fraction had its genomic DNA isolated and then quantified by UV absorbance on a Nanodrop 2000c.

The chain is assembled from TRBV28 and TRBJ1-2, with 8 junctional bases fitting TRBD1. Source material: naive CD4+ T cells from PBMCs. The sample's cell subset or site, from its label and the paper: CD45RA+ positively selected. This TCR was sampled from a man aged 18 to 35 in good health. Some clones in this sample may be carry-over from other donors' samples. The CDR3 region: CASSLSYRGGYGYTF. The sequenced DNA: TGTGCCAGCAGTTTATCTTACAGGGGGGGTTATGGCTACACCTTC.